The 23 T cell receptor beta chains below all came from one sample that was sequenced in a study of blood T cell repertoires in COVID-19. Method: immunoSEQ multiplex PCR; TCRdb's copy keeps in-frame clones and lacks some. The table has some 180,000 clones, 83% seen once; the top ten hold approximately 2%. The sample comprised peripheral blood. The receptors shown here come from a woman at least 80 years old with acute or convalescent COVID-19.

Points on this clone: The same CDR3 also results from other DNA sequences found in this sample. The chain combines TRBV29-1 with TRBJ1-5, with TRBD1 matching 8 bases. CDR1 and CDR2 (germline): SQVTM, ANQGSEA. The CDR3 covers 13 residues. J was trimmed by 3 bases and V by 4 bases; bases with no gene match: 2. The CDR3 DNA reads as TGCAGCGTTGGACAGGGGAACAATCAGCCCCAGCATTTT. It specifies CSVGQGNNQPQHF.

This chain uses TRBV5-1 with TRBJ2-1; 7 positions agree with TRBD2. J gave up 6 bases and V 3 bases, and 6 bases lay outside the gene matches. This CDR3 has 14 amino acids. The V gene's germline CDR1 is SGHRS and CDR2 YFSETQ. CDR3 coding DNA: TGCGCCAGCAGCTGGGACGTAGCGGGCAATGAGCAGTTCTTC. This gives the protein CASSWDVAGNEQFF.

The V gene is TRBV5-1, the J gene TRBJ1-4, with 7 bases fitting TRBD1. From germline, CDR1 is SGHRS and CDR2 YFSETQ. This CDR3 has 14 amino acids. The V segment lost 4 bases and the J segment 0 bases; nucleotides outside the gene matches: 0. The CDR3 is CASSGQATNEKLFF. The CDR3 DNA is TGCGCCAGCAGCGGACAGGCAACTAATGAAAAACTGTTTTTT.

The CDR3 nucleotides are TGTGCCAGCAGCCCCGGAGGGCGGGAGAGGAACACCGGGGAGCTGTTTTTT. Translated: CASSPGGRERNTGELFF. The chain joins TRBV9 to TRBJ2-2; TRBD2 matches at 7 bases. V lost 4 bases and J lost 1; bases outside the gene matches: 10. Germline CDR1 and CDR2: SGDLS and YYNGEE. The length of the CDR3 is 17 residues.

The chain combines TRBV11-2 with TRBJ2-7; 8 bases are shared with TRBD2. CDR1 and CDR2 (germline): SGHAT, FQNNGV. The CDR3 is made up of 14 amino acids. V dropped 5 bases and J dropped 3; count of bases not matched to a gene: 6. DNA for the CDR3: TGTGCCAGCAGCCGAAGCGGGAGTGGCTACGAGCAGTACTTC. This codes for CASSRSGSGYEQYF.

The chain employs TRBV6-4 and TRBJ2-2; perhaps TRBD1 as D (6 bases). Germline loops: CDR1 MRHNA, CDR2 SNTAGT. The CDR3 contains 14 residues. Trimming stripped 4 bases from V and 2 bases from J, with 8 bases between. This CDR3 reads CASSGDINTGELFF. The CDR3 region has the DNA TGTGCCAGCAGTGGGGACATTAACACCGGGGAGCTGTTTTTT.

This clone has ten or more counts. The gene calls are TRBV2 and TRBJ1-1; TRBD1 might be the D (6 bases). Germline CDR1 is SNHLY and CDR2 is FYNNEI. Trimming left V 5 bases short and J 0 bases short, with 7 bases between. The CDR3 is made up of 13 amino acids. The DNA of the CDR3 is TGTGCCAGCAGTCAGGGGTTGAACACTGAAGCTTTCTTT. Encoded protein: CASSQGLNTEAFF.

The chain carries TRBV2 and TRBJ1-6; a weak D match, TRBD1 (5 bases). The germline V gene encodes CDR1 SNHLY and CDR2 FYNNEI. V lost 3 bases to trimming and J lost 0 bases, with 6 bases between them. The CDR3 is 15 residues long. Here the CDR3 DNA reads TGTGCCAGCAGTGAGACAGACTCCTATAATTCACCCCTCCACTTT. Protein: CASSETDSYNSPLHF.

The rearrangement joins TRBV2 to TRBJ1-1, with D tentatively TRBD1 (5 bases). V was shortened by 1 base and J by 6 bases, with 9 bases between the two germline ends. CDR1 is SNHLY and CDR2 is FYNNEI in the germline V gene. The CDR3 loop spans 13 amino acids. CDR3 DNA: TGTGCCAGCAGTGAAGGGCAAGGGGCTGAAGCTTTCTTT. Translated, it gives CASSEGQGAEAFF.

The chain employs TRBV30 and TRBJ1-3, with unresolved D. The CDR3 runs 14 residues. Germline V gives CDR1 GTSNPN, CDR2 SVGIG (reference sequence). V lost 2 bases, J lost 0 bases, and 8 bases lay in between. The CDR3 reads CAWSRGSSGNTIYF. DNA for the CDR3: TGTGCCTGGAGTAGAGGGTCCTCTGGAAACACCATATATTTT.

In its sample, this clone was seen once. Here the CDR3 DNA reads TGTGCCAGCAGTTTGGCCAAGACAGGATCAAGACCATATAATTCACCCCTCCACTTT. It specifies CASSLAKTGSRPYNSPLHF. This rearrangement joins TRBV27 to TRBJ1-6; D might be TRBD1 (6 bases). Trimming shortened V by 3 bases and J by 4 bases, and 22 bases separated the two germline ends. The CDR3 totals 19 residues. Germline CDR1 reads MNHEY; CDR2 reads SMNVEV (reference sequence).

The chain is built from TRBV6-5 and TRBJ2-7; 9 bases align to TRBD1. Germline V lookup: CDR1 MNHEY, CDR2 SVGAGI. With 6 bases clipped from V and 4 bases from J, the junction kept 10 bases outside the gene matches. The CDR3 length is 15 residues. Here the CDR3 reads CASRTGQGTAYEQYF. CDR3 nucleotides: TGTGCCAGCAGGACGGGACAGGGTACAGCATACGAGCAGTACTTC.

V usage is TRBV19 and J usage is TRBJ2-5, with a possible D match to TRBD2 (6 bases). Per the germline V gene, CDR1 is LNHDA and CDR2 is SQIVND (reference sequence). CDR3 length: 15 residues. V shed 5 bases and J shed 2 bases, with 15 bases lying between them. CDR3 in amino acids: CASSRGRGLQETQYF. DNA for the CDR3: TGTGCCAGTAGTCGAGGGCGGGGCCTACAAGAGACCCAGTACTTC.

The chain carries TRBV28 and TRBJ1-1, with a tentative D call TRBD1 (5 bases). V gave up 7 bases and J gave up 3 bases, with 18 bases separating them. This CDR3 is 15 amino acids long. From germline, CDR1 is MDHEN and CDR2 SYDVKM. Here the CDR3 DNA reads TGTGCCAGCACCCAACGGGGGAGGAGGGACACTGAAGCTTTCTTT. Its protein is CASTQRGRRDTEAFF. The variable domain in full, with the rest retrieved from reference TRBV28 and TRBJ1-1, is DVKVTQSSRYLVKRTGEKVFLECVQDMDHENMFWYRQDPGLGLRLIYFSYDVKMKEKGDIPEGYSVSREKKERFSLILESASTNQTSMYLCASTQRGRRDTEAFFGQGTRLTVV.

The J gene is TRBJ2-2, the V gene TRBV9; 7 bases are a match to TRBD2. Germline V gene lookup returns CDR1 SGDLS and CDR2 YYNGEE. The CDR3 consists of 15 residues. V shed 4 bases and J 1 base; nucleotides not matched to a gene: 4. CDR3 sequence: CASSSSGVNTGELFF. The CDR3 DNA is TGTGCCAGCAGCTCTAGCGGAGTGAACACCGGGGAGCTGTTTTTT.

CDR3 bases: TGTGCCAGCAGAGGCACACCCGGGAGGGCGGAGACCCAGTACTTC. Translated, it gives CASRGTPGRAETQYF. The genes are TRBV5-4 and TRBJ2-5, with 8 positions matching TRBD2. The CDR3 sequence is 15 residues long. Germline trimming cut 5 bases from V and 5 bases from J; bases unmatched to any gene: 11. Germline-derived CDR1 and CDR2 are SGHNT and YYREEE (reference sequence).

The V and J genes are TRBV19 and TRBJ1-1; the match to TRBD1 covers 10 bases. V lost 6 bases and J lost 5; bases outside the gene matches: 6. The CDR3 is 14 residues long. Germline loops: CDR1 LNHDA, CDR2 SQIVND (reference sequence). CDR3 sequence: CASSTGQGITEAFF. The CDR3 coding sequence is TGTGCCAGTAGCACGGGACAGGGGATTACTGAAGCTTTCTTT. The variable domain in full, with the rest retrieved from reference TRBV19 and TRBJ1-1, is DGGITQSPKYLFRKEGQNVTLSCEQNLNHDAMYWYRQDPGQGLRLIYYSQIVNDFQKGDIAEGYSVSREKKESFPLTVTSAQKNPTAFYLCASSTGQGITEAFFGQGTRLTVV.

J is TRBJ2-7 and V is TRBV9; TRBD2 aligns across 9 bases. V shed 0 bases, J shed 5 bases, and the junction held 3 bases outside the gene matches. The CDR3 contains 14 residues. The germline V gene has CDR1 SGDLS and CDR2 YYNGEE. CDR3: CASSVGTSVNEQYF. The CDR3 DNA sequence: TGTGCCAGCAGCGTAGGGACTAGCGTAAACGAGCAGTACTTC.

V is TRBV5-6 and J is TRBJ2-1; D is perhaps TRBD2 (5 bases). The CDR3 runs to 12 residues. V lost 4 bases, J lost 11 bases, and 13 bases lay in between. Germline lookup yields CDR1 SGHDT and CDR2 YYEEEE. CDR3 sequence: CASSPRTLKQFF. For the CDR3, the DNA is TGTGCCAGCAGCCCCCGGACTCTTAAGCAGTTCTTC.

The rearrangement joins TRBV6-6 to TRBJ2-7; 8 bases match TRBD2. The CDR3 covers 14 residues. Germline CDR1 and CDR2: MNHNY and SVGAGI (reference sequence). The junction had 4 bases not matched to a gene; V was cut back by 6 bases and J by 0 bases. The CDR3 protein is CASRQLAVSYEQYF. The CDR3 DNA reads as TGTGCCAGCAGACAACTAGCGGTCTCCTACGAGCAGTACTTC.

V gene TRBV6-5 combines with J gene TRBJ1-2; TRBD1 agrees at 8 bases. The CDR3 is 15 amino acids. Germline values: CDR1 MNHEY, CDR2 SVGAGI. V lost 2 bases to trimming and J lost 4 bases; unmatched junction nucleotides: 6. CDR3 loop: CASSYQGQGSYGYTF. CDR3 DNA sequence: TGTGCCAGCAGTTACCAAGGACAGGGTTCCTATGGCTACACCTTC.

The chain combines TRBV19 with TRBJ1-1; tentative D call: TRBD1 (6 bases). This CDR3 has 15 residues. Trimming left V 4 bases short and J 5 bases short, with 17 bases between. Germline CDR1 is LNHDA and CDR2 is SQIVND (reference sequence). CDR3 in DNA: TGTGCCAGTAGTAGATCAGGGGTCGAAGGTACTGAAGCTTTCTTT. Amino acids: CASSRSGVEGTEAFF.

The CDR3, as DNA: TGTGCCAGCAGCCAACACCGGGACACTTCTAACTATGGCTACACCTTC. Translation gives CASSQHRDTSNYGYTF. V usage is TRBV14 and J usage is TRBJ1-2; TRBD1 might be the D (6 bases). The CDR3 is made up of 16 amino acids. Germline lookup yields CDR1 SGHDN and CDR2 FVKESK. Trimming pared 2 bases from V and 0 bases from J, leaving 13 bases between.